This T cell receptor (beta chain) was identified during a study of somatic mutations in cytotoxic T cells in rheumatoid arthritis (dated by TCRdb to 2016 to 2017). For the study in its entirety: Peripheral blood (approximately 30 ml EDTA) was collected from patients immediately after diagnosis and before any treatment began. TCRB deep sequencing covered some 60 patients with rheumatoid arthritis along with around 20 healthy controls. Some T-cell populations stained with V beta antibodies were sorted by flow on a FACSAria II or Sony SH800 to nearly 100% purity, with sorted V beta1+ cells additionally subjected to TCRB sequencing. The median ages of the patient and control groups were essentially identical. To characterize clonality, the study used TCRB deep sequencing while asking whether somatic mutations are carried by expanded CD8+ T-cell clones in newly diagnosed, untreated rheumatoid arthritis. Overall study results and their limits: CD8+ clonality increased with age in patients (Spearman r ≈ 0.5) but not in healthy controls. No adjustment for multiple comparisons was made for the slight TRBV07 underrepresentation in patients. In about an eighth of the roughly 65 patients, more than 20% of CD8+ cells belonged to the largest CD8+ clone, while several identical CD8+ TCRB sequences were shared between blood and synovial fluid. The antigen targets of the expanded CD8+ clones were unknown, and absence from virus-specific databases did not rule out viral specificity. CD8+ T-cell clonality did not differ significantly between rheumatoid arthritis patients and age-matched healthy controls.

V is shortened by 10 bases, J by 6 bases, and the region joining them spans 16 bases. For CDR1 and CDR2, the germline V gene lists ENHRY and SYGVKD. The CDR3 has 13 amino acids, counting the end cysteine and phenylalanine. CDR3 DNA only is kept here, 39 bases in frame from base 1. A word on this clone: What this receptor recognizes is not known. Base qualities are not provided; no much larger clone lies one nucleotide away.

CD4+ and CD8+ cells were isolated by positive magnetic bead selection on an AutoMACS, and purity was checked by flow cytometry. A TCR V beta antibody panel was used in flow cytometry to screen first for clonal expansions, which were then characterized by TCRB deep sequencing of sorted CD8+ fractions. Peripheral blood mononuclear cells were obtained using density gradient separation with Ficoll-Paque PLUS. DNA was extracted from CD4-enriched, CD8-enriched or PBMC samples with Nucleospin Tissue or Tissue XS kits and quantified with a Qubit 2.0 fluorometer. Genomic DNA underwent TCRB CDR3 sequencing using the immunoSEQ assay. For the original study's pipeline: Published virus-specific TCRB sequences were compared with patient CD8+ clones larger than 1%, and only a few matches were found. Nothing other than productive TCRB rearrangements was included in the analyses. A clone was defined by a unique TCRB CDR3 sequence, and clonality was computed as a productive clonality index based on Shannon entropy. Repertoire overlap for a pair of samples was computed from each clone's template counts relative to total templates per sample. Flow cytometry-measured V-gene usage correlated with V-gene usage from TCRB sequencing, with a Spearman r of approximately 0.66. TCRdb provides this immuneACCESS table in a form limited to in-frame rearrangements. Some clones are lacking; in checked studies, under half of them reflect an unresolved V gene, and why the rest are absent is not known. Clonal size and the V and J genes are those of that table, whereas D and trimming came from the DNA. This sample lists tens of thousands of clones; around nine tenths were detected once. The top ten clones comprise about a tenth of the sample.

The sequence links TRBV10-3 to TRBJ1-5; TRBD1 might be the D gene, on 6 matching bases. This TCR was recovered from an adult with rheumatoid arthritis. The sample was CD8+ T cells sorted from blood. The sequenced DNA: TGTGCCAGCGGAGGGGGTAGCGGTCAGCCCCAGCATTTT. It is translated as CASGGGSGQPQHF.